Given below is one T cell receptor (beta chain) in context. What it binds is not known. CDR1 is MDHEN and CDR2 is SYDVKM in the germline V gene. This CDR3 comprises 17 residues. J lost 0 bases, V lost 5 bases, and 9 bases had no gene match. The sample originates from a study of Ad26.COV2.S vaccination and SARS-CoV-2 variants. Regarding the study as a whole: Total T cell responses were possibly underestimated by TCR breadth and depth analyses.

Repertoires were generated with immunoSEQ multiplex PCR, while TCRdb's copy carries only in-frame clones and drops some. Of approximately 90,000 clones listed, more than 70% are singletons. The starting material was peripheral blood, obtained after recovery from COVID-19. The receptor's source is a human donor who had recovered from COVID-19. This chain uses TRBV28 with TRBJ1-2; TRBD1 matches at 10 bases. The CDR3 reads CASSVSYGTGANYGYTF. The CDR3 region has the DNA TGTGCCAGCAGTGTCAGCTACGGGACAGGGGCTAACTATGGCTACACCTTC.